Reported below is one T cell receptor (beta chain). What it binds is not known. The data were obtained in a study of a mutant IDH1 vaccine in newly diagnosed glioma. Overall study context: Administration of eight vaccinations to patients took place in weeks 1, 3, 5, 7, 11, 15, 19, 23. Before enrollment, the patients had been treated with radiotherapy alone, temozolomide alone, or both together. Most of them had received both. General study findings and limits: Around 93% of patients showed vaccine-induced immune responses across multiple MHC alleles.

Time point defined: week 5, during vaccination. What each vaccine dose contained was 300 ug of mutant IDH1 20-mer peptide, accompanied by topical imiquimod. Germline CDR1 and CDR2: LGHNA and YSLEER. CDR3 length: 16 amino acids. The V end was cut by 4 bases, the J end by 0 bases, with 15 bases between. Assay: immunoSEQ multiplex PCR; the TCRdb copy retains only in-frame clones and omits some. The table lists approximately 60,000 clones, just under 90% of them singletons. The source was PBMCs, collected from a glioma patient whose treatment included an IDH1 peptide vaccine. This sequence originates from a middle-aged woman with glioma. This chain connects TRBV4-3 to TRBJ1-1, with D perhaps matching TRBD1 (5 bases). CDR3 coding DNA: TGCGCCAGCAGCCGCCGTCAGGGTCCCATGAACACTGAAGCTTTCTTT. It yields the protein CASSRRQGPMNTEAFF.